This T cell receptor (beta chain) is drawn from a study of cytomegalovirus exposure and HLA in healthy donors. The PCR had 60 Vbeta and 13 Jbeta primers. Measured with immunoSEQ multiplex PCR; TCRdb has only the in-frame clones, and not every one. The data contain 130,000 to 150,000 clones, over 75% of them singletons. In the case of this clone: Its antigen is undetermined.

The CDR3 runs 12 residues. Germline assignment: CDR1 LNHNV and CDR2 YYDKDF (reference sequence). The ends were cut back, 1 base at V and 10 bases at J, with 9 bases in the middle. Findings and limits, study-wide: Earlier analysis looked at TCR beta V segments, and most were productive about 90% or about 30% of the time.

This TCR was recovered from a male donor in good health and CMV-seronegative. This chain joins TRBV15 and TRBJ2-3, with D possibly matching TRBD2 (6 bases). The sequenced sample consisted of PBMCs. Here the CDR3 reads CATSRGGRPQYF. The DNA of the CDR3 is TGTGCCACCAGCAGAGGGGGGAGGCCGCAGTATTTT.